This T cell receptor (beta chain) was identified in a study of OX40 agonist ivuxolimab in advanced cancers. For the study at large: Partial responses occurred in three patients (one hepatocellular carcinoma, two cutaneous melanoma).

Clones were sequenced by immunoSEQ multiplex PCR, and TCRdb holds only the in-frame ones, with some missing. Of tens of thousands of clones in the sample, 70% to 90% are singletons; the top ten hold 18%. The CDR3 has 14 residues. Germline values: CDR1 SGHRS, CDR2 YFSETQ. With 2 bases removed from V and 3 bases from J, the gap between germline ends came to 12 bases. A history of autoimmune disease or systemic immunosuppression excluded patients. Cycle 7 day 1, cycle 4 day 1, and baseline were the timepoints at which blood was sampled. The material sequenced was CD4+ or CD8+ T cells sorted from blood, taken in a trial of the OX40 agonist ivuxolimab. The clonotype was recovered from an adult with an advanced solid tumor such as melanoma, head and neck, liver or kidney cancer. This sequence joins TRBV5-1 and TRBJ2-7, with D possibly matching TRBD1 (6 bases). This CDR3 reads CASSLQGPLYEQYF. The CDR3 DNA sequence: TGCGCCAGCAGCTTACAGGGTCCCCTCTACGAGCAGTACTTC.